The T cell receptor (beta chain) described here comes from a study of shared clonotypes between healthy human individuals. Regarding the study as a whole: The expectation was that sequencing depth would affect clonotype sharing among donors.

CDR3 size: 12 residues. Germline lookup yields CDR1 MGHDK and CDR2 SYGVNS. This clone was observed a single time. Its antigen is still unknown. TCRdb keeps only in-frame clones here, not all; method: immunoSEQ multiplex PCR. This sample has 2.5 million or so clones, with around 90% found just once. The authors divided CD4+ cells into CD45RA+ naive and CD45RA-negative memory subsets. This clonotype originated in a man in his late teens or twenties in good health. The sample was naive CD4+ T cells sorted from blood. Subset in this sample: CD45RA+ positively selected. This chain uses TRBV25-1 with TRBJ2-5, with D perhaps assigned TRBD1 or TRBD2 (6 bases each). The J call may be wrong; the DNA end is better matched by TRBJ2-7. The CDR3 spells CASGGWTNEQYF. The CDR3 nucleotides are TGTGCCAGCGGGGGCTGGACTAACGAGCAGTACTTC.